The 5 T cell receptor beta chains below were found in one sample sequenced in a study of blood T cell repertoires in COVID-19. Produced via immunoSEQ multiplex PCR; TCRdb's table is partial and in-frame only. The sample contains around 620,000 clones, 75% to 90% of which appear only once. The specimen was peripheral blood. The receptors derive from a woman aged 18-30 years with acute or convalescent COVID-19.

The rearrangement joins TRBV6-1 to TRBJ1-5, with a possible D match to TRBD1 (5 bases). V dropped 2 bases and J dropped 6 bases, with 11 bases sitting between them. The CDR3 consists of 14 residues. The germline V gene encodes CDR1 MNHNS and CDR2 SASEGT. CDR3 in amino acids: CASSERGVIQPQHF. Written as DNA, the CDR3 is TGTGCCAGCAGTGAACGGGGGGTAATTCAGCCCCAGCATTTT.

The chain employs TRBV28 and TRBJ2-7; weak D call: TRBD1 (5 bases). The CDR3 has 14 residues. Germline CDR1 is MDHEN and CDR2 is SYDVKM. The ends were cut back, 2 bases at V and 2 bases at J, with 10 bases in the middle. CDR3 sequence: CASSLQGSPYEQYF. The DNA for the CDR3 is TGTGCCAGCAGTTTACAGGGCTCGCCCTACGAGCAGTACTTC.

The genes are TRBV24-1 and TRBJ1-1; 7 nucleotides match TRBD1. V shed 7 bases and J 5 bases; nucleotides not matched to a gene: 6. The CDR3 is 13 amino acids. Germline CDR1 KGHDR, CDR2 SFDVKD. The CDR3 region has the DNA TGTGCCACCAGACAGGGGTCGGAGACTGAAGCTTTCTTT. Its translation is CATRQGSETEAFF.

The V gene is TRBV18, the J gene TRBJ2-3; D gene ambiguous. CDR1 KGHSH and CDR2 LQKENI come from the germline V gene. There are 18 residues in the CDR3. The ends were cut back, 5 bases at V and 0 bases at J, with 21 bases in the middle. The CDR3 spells CASSSNPETGSSTDTQYF. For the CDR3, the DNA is TGTGCCAGCTCATCGAACCCCGAGACTGGGTCTAGCACAGATACGCAGTATTTT.

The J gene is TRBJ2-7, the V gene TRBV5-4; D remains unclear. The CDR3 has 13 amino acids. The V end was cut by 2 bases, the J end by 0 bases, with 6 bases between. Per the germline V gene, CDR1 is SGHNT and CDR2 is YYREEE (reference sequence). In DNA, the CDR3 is TGTGCCAGCAGCTTTACCAGCTCCTACGAGCAGTACTTC. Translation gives CASSFTSSYEQYF.